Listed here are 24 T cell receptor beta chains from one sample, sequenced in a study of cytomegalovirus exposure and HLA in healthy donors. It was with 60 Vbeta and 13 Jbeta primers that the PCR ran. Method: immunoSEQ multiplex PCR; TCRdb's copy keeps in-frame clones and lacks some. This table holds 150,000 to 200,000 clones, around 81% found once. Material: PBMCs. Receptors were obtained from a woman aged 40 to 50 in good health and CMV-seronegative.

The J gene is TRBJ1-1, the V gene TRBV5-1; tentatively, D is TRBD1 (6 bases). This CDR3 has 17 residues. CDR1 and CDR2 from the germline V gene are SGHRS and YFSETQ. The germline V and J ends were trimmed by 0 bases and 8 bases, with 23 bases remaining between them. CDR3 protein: CASSLGGGLNRGQEAFF. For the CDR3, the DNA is TGCGCCAGCAGCTTGGGGGGGGGCCTTAATCGAGGCCAAGAAGCTTTCTTT.

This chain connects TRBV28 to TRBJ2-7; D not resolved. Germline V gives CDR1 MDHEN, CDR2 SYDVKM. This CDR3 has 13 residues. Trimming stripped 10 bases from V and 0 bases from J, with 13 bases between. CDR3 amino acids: CATERIDSYEQYF. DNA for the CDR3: TGTGCCACCGAGCGTATAGACTCCTACGAGCAGTACTTC.

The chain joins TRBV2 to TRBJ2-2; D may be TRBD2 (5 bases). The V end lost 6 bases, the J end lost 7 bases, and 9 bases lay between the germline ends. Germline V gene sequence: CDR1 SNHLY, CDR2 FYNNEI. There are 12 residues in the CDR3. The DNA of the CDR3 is TGTGCCAGCAGGCTAGAGGGCGGGGAGCTGTTTTTT. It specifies CASRLEGGELFF. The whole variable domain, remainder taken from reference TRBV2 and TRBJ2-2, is EPEVTQTPSHQVTQMGQEVILRCVPISNHLYFYWYRQILGQKVEFLVSFYNNEISEKSEIFDDQFSVERPDGSNFTLKIRSTKLEDSAMYFCASRLEGGELFFGEGSRLTVL.

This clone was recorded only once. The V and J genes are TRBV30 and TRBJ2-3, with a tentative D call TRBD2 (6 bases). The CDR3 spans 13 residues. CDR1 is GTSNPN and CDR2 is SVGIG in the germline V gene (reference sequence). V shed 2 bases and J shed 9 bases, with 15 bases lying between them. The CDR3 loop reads CAWSPEEGLTQYF. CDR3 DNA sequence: TGTGCCTGGAGTCCCGAGGAGGGGTTGACGCAGTATTTT.

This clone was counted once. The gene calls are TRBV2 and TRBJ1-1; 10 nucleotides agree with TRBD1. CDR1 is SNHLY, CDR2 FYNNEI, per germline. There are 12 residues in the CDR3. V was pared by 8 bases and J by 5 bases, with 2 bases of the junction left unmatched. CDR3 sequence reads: CASGTGVTEAFF. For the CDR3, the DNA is TGTGCCAGCGGGACAGGGGTTACTGAAGCTTTCTTT.

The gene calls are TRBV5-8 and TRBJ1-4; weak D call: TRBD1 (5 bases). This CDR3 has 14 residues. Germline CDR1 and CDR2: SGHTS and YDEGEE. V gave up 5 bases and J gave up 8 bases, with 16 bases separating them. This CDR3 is CASRLWDWTEKLFF. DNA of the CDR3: TGTGCCAGCAGACTGTGGGACTGGACCGAAAAACTGTTTTTT. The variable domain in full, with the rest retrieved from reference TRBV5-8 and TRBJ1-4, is EAGVTQSPTHLIKTRGQQATLRCSPISGHTSVYWYQQALGLGLQFLLWYDEGEERNRGNFPPRFSGRQFPNYSSELNVNALELEDSALYLCASRLWDWTEKLFFGSGTQLSVL.

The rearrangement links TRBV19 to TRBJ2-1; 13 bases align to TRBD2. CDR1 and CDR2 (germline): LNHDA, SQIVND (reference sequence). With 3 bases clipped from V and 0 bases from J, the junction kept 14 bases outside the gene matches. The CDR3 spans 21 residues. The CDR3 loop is CASSIRTSGSLGPSSYNEQFF. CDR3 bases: TGTGCCAGTAGTATTCGGACTAGCGGGAGCCTCGGGCCAAGCTCCTACAATGAGCAGTTCTTC.

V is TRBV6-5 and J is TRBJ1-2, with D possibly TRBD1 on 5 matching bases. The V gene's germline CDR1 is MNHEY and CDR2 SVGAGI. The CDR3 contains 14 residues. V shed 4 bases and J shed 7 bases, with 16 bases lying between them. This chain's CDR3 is CASSLAGSAGGYTF. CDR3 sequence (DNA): TGTGCCAGCAGTTTAGCAGGGTCCGCCGGTGGCTACACCTTC.

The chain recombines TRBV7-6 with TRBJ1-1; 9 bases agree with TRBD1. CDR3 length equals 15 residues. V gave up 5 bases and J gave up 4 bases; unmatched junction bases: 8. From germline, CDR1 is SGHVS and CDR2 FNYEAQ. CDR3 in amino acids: CASSPWTGAGTEAFF. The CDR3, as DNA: TGTGCCAGCAGCCCATGGACAGGGGCGGGCACTGAAGCTTTCTTT.

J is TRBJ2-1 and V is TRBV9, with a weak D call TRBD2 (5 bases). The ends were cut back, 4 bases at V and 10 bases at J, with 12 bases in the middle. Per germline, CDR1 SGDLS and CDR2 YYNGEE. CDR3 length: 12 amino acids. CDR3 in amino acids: CASSSQRGEQFF. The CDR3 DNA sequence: TGTGCCAGCAGCTCCCAGCGAGGGGAGCAGTTCTTC.

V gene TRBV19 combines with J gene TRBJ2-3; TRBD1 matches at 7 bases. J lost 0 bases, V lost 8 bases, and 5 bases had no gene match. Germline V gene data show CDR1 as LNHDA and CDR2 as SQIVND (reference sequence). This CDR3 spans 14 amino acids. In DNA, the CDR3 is TGTGCCAGTGTACAGGGGTCTAGCACAGATACGCAGTATTTT. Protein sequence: CASVQGSSTDTQYF.

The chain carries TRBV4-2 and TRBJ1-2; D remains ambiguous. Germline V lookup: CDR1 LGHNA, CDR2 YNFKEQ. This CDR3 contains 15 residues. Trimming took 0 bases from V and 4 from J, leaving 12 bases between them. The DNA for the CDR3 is TGTGCCAGCAGCCAAGAGAGGGTCCATAGCTATGGCTACACCTTC. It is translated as CASSQERVHSYGYTF.

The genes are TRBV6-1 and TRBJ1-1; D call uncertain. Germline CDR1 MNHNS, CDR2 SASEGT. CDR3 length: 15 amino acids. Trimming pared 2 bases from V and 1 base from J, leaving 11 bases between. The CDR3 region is CASSETRHPNTEAFF. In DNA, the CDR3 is TGTGCCAGCAGTGAAACTAGACACCCGAACACTGAAGCTTTCTTT.

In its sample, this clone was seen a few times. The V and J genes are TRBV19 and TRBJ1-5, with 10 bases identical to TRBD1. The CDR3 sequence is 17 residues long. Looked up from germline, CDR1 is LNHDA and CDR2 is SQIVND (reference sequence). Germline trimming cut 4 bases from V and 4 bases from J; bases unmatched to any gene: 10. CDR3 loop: CASSTTGTGARNQPQHF. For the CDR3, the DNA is TGTGCCAGTAGTACCACCGGGACAGGGGCCCGTAATCAGCCCCAGCATTTT. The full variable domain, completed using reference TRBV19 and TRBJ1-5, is DGGITQSPKYLFRKEGQNVTLSCEQNLNHDAMYWYRQDPGQGLRLIYYSQIVNDFQKGDIAEGYSVSREKKESFPLTVTSAQKNPTAFYLCASSTTGTGARNQPQHFGDGTRLSIL.

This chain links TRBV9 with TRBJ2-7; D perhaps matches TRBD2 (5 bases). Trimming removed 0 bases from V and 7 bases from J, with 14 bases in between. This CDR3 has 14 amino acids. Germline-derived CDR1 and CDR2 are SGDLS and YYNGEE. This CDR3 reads CASSVVPGLGEQYF. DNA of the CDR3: TGTGCCAGCAGCGTAGTGCCGGGATTGGGGGAGCAGTACTTC.

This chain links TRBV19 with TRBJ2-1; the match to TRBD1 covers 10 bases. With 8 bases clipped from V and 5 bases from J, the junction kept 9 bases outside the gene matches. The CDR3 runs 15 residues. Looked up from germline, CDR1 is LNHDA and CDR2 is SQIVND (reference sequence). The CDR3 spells CASLMLGTGDNEQFF. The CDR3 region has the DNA TGTGCCAGTCTGATGCTCGGGACAGGGGACAATGAGCAGTTCTTC.

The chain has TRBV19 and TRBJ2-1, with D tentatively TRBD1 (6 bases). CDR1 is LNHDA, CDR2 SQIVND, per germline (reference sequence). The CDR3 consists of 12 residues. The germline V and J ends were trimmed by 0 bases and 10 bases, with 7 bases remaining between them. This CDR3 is CASSIDQGEQFF. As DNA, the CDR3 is TGTGCCAGTAGTATAGATCAGGGGGAGCAGTTCTTC. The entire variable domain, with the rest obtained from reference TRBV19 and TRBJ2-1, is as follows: DGGITQSPKYLFRKEGQNVTLSCEQNLNHDAMYWYRQDPGQGLRLIYYSQIVNDFQKGDIAEGYSVSREKKESFPLTVTSAQKNPTAFYLCASSIDQGEQFFGPGTRLTVL.

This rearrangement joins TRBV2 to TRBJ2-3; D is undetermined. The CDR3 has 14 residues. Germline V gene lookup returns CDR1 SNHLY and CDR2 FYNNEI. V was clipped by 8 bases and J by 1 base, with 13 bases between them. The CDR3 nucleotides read TGTGCCAGCTTAGAACTATCGGGCACAGATACGCAGTATTTT. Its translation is CASLELSGTDTQYF.

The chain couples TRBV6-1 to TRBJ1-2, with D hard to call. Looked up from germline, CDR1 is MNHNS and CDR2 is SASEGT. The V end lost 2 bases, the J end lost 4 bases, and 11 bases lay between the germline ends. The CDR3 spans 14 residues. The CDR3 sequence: CASSESQEGYGYTF. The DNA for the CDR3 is TGTGCCAGCAGTGAATCCCAGGAGGGCTATGGCTACACCTTC.

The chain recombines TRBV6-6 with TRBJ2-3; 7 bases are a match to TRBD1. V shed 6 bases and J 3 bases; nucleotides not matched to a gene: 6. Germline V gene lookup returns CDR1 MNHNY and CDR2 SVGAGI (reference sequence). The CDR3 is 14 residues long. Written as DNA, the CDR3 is TGTGCCAGCAGGAGGGGACAGACTACAGATACGCAGTATTTT. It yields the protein CASRRGQTTDTQYF.

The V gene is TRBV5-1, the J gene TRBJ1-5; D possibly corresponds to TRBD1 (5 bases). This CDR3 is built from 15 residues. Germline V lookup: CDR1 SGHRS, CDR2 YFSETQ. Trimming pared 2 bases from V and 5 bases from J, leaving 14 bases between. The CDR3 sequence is CASSLGVTTDQPQHF. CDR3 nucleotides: TGCGCCAGCAGCTTAGGGGTTACCACCGATCAGCCCCAGCATTTT.

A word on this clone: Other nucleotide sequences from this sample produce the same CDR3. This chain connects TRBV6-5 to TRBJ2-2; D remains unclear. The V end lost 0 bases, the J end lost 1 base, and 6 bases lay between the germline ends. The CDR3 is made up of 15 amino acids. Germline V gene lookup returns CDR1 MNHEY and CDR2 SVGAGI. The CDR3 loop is CASSYSLQNTGELFF. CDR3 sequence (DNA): TGTGCCAGCAGTTACTCACTACAGAACACCGGGGAGCTGTTTTTT.

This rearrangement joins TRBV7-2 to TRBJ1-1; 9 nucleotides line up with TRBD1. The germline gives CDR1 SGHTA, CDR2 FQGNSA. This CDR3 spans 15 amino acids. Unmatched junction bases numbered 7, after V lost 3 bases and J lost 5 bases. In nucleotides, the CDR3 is TGTGCCAGCAGCTTTCCGGGACAGGGTTATACTGAAGCTTTCTTT. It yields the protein CASSFPGQGYTEAFF.

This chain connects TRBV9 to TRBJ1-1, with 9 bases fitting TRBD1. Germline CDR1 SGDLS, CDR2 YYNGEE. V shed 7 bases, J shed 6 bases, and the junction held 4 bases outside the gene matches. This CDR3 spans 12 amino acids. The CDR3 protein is CASGTGGPEAFF. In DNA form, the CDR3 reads TGTGCCAGCGGTACAGGGGGCCCTGAAGCTTTCTTT. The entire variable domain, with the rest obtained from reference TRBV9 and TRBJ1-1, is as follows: DSGVTQTPKHLITATGQRVTLRCSPRSGDLSVYWYQQSLDQGLQFLIQYYNGEERAKGNILERFSAQQFPDLHSELNLSSLELGDSALYFCASGTGGPEAFFGQGTRLTVV.